Sequencing of this T cell receptor (beta chain) was carried out in a study of T cell responses to AZD1222 COVID-19 vaccine. Points from the study as a whole: Two doses of AZD1222 preceded a rise in Spike-specific TCR breadth and depth.

Note on this clone: Its antigen is unidentified.

CDR1 and CDR2 (germline): MNHEY, SMNVEV (reference sequence). Trimming stripped 6 bases from V and 6 bases from J, with 14 bases between. CDR3 length equals 13 residues. Sequencing used immunoSEQ multiplex PCR; TCRdb keeps in-frame clones, though not all of them. This sample has 100,000 to 150,000 clones, with roughly nine tenths found just once. The chain has TRBV27 and TRBJ1-1; D might be TRBD1 (6 bases). The TCR sequence derives from an adult in good health. The input for sequencing was peripheral blood, taken on day 0 of AZD1222 vaccination. Here the CDR3 reads CASRATGLAEAFF. CDR3 coding DNA: TGTGCCAGCAGGGCCACAGGGTTAGCTGAAGCTTTCTTT.